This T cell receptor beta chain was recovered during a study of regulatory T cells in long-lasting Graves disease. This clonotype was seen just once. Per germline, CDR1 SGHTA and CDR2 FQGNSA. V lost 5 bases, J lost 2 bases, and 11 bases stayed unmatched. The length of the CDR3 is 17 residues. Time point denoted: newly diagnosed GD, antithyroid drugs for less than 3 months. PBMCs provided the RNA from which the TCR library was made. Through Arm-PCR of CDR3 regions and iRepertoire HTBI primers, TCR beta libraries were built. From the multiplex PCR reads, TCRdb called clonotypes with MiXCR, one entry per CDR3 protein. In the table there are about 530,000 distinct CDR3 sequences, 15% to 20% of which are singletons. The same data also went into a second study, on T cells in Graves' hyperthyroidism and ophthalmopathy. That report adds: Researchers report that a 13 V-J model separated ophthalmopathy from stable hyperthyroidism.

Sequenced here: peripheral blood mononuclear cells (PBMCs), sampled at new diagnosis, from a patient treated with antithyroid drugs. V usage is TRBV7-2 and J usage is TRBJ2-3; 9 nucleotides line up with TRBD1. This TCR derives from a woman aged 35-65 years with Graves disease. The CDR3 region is CASSPGQGPTSTDTQYF. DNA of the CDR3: TGTGCCAGCAGCCCGGGACAGGGACCCACGTCCACAGATACGCAGTATTTT.